Following are 28 T cell receptor beta chains from one sample sequenced in a study of T cell responses to AZD1222 COVID-19 vaccine. Using immunoSEQ multiplex PCR, the repertoire was profiled, and TCRdb retains in-frame clones only, with some absent. Here the sample spans 100,000 to 150,000 clones, 85% to 95% being singletons. The sample here was peripheral blood, taken on day 0 of AZD1222 vaccination. These TCRs come from an adult in good health.

The V gene is TRBV18, the J gene TRBJ1-1; 9 bases agree with TRBD1. The CDR3 runs to 16 residues. Germline values: CDR1 KGHSH, CDR2 LQKENI. The trim removed 6 bases at V and 3 bases at J, leaving 11 bases unmatched. This CDR3 reads CASSPGGQGVDTEAFF. The DNA for the CDR3 is TGTGCCAGCTCCCCCGGGGGACAGGGTGTAGACACTGAAGCTTTCTTT.

The chain couples TRBV10-2 to TRBJ2-2, with TRBD1 identical over 11 bases. The CDR3 runs to 16 residues. With V trimmed by 5 bases and J by 2 bases, 4 bases remained unmatched. Per the germline V gene, CDR1 is WSHSY and CDR2 is SAAADI. The CDR3 loop is CASSPGTGGNTGELFF. The DNA of the CDR3 is TGCGCCAGCAGTCCTGGGACAGGGGGTAACACCGGGGAGCTGTTTTTT.

This clone was detected a few times. The gene calls are TRBV5-4 and TRBJ2-7; D may correspond to TRBD1 or TRBD2 (7 bases each). Trimming stripped 3 bases from V and 6 bases from J, with 19 bases between. Germline V gene sequence: CDR1 SGHNT, CDR2 YYREEE (reference sequence). The CDR3 spans 15 residues. The CDR3 spells CASSWGGTDFGEQYF. CDR3 nucleotide sequence: TGTGCCAGCAGCTGGGGGGGGACAGACTTCGGCGAGCAGTACTTC.

This chain connects TRBV2 to TRBJ1-1; tentative D call: TRBD1 (6 bases). This CDR3 comprises 13 residues. V was shortened by 4 bases and J by 4 bases, with 10 bases between the two germline ends. Germline V lookup: CDR1 SNHLY, CDR2 FYNNEI. Here the CDR3 reads CASSVAGATEAFF. Written as DNA, the CDR3 is TGTGCCAGCAGTGTCGCAGGGGCCACTGAAGCTTTCTTT.

The chain uses TRBV12-3 or TRBV12-4 and TRBJ1-2, with D perhaps TRBD1 (5 bases). This CDR3 is built from 12 residues. Trimming shortened V by 4 bases and J by 3 bases, and 6 bases separated the two germline ends. CDR3 protein: CASSSGYYGYTF. The CDR3 region has the DNA TGTGCCAGCAGTTCAGGGTACTATGGCTACACCTTC.

The chain combines TRBV9 with TRBJ1-1; 9 nucleotides line up with TRBD1. The CDR3 runs 16 residues. Trimming cost V 4 bases and J 5 bases; bases outside gene matches: 12. Germline CDR1 SGDLS, CDR2 YYNGEE. The chain's CDR3 is CASSPPGQGGYTEAFF. CDR3 nucleotides: TGTGCCAGCAGCCCGCCGGGACAGGGAGGTTATACTGAAGCTTTCTTT.

The chain is built from TRBV27 and TRBJ2-1; 8 bases are shared with TRBD2. V shed 8 bases, J shed 0 bases, and the junction held 9 bases outside the gene matches. Germline CDR1 reads MNHEY; CDR2 reads SMNVEV (reference sequence). The CDR3 contains 16 residues. The CDR3 DNA reads TGTGCCAGCCGGGGGATCAGCGGGAGCTCCTACAATGAGCAGTTCTTC. Protein: CASRGISGSSYNEQFF.

The rearrangement links TRBV20-1 to TRBJ1-4; no firm D call. The CDR3 extends over 12 amino acids. In germline, CDR1 is DFQATT, CDR2 SNEGSKA (reference sequence). The V end was cut by 3 bases, the J end by 3 bases, with 5 bases between. Here the CDR3 DNA reads TGCAGTGCTAGTAAGCCTAATGAAAAACTGTTTTTT. Amino acids: CSASKPNEKLFF.

The V and J genes are TRBV6-2 or TRBV6-3 and TRBJ1-3; D gene ambiguous. The V end was cut by 5 bases, the J end by 4 bases, with 6 bases between. Germline assignment: CDR1 MNHEY and CDR2 SVGEGT. This CDR3 has 12 amino acids. The CDR3 reads CASSHSGNTIYF. DNA for the CDR3: TGTGCCAGCAGTCATTCCGGAAACACCATATATTTT.

Here the CDR3 DNA reads TGCAGTGCTAGTGCGGACACTGAAGCTTTCTTT. Translating gives CSASADTEAFF. The chain has TRBV20-1 and TRBJ1-1; no clear D. Trimming took 3 bases from V and 3 from J, leaving 5 bases between them. Germline loops: CDR1 DFQATT, CDR2 SNEGSKA (reference sequence). The CDR3 has 11 residues.

The chain has TRBV7-9 and TRBJ1-4, with a weak D call TRBD1 (5 bases). V gave up 1 base and J gave up 8 bases, with 20 bases separating them. Germline CDR1 is SEHNR and CDR2 is FQNEAQ (reference sequence). This CDR3 comprises 17 residues. As DNA, the CDR3 is TGTGCCAGCAGCTTAGTTCTTAGCGTTGACAGATCGGAAAAACTGTTTTTT. Residues: CASSLVLSVDRSEKLFF.

V and J are TRBV9 and TRBJ1-5; D not resolved. Trimming took off 3 bases at V and 4 bases at J, with 8 bases between the two ends. The CDR3 length is 13 residues. CDR1 is SGDLS and CDR2 is YYNGEE in the germline V gene. Here the CDR3 reads CASSGDINQPQHF. The CDR3 DNA reads TGTGCCAGCAGCGGAGACATTAATCAGCCCCAGCATTTT.

The DNA for the CDR3 is TGTGCCAGCAGCCCGGGCGGGTTGAACACTGAAGCTTTCTTT. Its protein is CASSPGGLNTEAFF. The rearrangement uses TRBV7-2 and TRBJ1-1; D is ambiguous. Trimming shortened V by 5 bases and J by 0 bases, and 10 bases separated the two germline ends. The CDR3 has 14 amino acids. Per the germline V gene, CDR1 is SGHTA and CDR2 is FQGNSA.

The CDR3 DNA follows: TGTGCCAGCAGTGAAGTTGGGGATTCACCCCTCCACTTT. Translation gives CASSEVGDSPLHF. This chain links TRBV6-1 with TRBJ1-6, with D unresolved. Germline assignment: CDR1 MNHNS and CDR2 SASEGT. The length of the CDR3 is 13 residues. Trimming cost V 1 base and J 8 bases, with 6 bases left between them.

The genes are TRBV7-3 and TRBJ1-2; D remains ambiguous. In germline, CDR1 is SGHTA, CDR2 FQGTGA. This CDR3 contains 13 residues. The ends were cut back, 1 base at V and 6 bases at J, with 9 bases in the middle. This chain's CDR3 is CASSLSSVNGYTF. CDR3 DNA: TGTGCCAGCAGCTTAAGTTCGGTAAATGGCTACACCTTC.

The rearrangement links TRBV19 to TRBJ2-1, with a tentative D call TRBD2 (6 bases). In germline, CDR1 is LNHDA, CDR2 SQIVND (reference sequence). This CDR3 is 17 amino acids long. V lost 0 bases and J 9 bases, leaving 21 bases between the germline ends. The CDR3 loop is CASSIDLTSGLGGEQFF. As DNA, the CDR3 is TGTGCCAGTAGTATAGATCTGACTAGTGGATTGGGCGGTGAGCAGTTCTTC.

V gene TRBV6-2 or TRBV6-3 combines with J gene TRBJ1-1, with D possibly TRBD1 on 6 matching bases. Trimming pared 6 bases from V and 3 bases from J, leaving 11 bases between. CDR3 length equals 13 residues. The germline V gene has CDR1 MNHEY and CDR2 SVGEGT. The CDR3 DNA follows: TGTGCCAGCAGCCGCGGACAGCACACTGAAGCTTTCTTT. It yields the protein CASSRGQHTEAFF.

V gene TRBV5-4 combines with J gene TRBJ1-1; no reliable D call. V gave up 3 bases and J gave up 1 base, with 10 bases separating them. From germline, CDR1 is SGHNT and CDR2 YYREEE (reference sequence). This CDR3 region has 14 residues. CDR3 coding DNA: TGTGCCAGCAGCTCATTACAGACGAACACTGAAGCTTTCTTT. It specifies CASSSLQTNTEAFF.

This clone occurred once. This sequence joins TRBV3-1 (or the pseudogene TRBV3-2) and TRBJ2-2, with D perhaps TRBD2 (6 bases). The CDR3 sequence is 16 residues long. Germline CDR1 is LGHDT and CDR2 is YNNKEL (reference sequence). V was shortened by 0 bases and J by 6 bases, with 14 bases between the two germline ends. Written as DNA, the CDR3 is TGTGCCAGCAGCCAAGACCCAGGACTACTTTCCGGGGAGCTGTTTTTT. This codes for CASSQDPGLLSGELFF.

V usage is TRBV6-5 and J usage is TRBJ1-6, with D hard to call. Germline CDR1 MNHEY, CDR2 SVGAGI. Deletions cut 5 bases from V and 7 bases from J, with 12 bases between. The CDR3 has 14 amino acids. For the CDR3, the DNA is TGTGCCAGCAGTCTGGACCGGCAAAATTCACCCCTCCACTTT. This translates into CASSLDRQNSPLHF.

This chain joins TRBV7-9 and TRBJ2-5; 12 bases map to TRBD2. Germline V lookup: CDR1 SEHNR, CDR2 FQNEAQ (reference sequence). CDR3 length: 19 residues. J was trimmed by 5 bases and V by 1 base; bases with no gene match: 14. CDR3 amino acids: CASSLVPLWTSGKLETQYF. The CDR3 DNA is TGTGCCAGCAGCTTAGTTCCACTATGGACTAGCGGGAAATTGGAGACCCAGTACTTC.

This clone was found once. This chain uses TRBV2 with TRBJ2-3; 10 bases are a match to TRBD1. J lost 10 bases, V lost 7 bases, and 8 bases had no gene match. Germline lookup yields CDR1 SNHLY and CDR2 FYNNEI. The CDR3 sequence is 13 residues long. CDR3 coding DNA: TGTGCCAGCAACCCGGGACAGGGGTTTGCGCAGTATTTT. Translated, it gives CASNPGQGFAQYF.

The chain uses TRBV5-1 and TRBJ1-1; D perhaps matches TRBD1 (5 bases). V was shortened by 4 bases and J by 4 bases, with 14 bases between the two germline ends. This CDR3 contains 14 residues. Germline CDR1 SGHRS, CDR2 YFSETQ. The chain's CDR3 is CASSIAAGRTEAFF. CDR3 DNA sequence: TGCGCCAGCAGCATTGCTGCGGGGCGCACTGAAGCTTTCTTT.

The J gene is TRBJ1-1, the V gene TRBV18; possibly TRBD1 for D (5 bases). The V end was cut by 3 bases, the J end by 5 bases, with 13 bases between. The CDR3 has 14 amino acids. Germline values: CDR1 KGHSH, CDR2 LQKENI. DNA of the CDR3: TGTGCCAGCTCACCCCCAGGGTCCGGGACTGAAGCTTTCTTT. Its translation is CASSPPGSGTEAFF.

The chain couples TRBV18 to TRBJ1-3, with 11 positions matching TRBD1. The V gene end was trimmed by 3 bases and the J gene end by 7 bases; junction bases not matched to a gene: 11. The CDR3 contains 17 residues. The V gene's germline CDR1 is KGHSH and CDR2 LQKENI. CDR3 sequence (DNA): TGTGCCAGCTCACCCCAAGGGACAGGGGGTTTCGTGAACACCATATATTTT. It translates to CASSPQGTGGFVNTIYF.

The V and J genes are TRBV7-9 and TRBJ1-4; D not certain. Germline-derived CDR1 and CDR2 are SEHNR and FQNEAQ (reference sequence). The CDR3 extends over 14 amino acids. Trimming cost V 3 bases and J 5 bases, with 10 bases left between them. Here the CDR3 reads CASSLTGVNEKLFF. The DNA for the CDR3 is TGTGCCAGCAGCTTGACCGGGGTAAATGAAAAACTGTTTTTT. Supplemented by reference TRBV7-9 and TRBJ1-4, the full variable domain reads DTGVSQNPRHKITKRGQNVTFRCDPISEHNRLYWYRQTLGQGPEFLTYFQNEAQLEKSRLLSDRFSAERPKGSFSTLEIQRTEQGDSAMYLCASSLTGVNEKLFFGSGTQLSVL.

This clone appeared a single time. The gene calls are TRBV5-1 and TRBJ1-5; possibly TRBD1 for D (6 bases). The CDR3 extends over 14 amino acids. With 8 bases removed from V and 6 bases from J, the gap between germline ends came to 18 bases. Germline values: CDR1 SGHRS, CDR2 YFSETQ. CDR3 nucleotide sequence: TGCGCCAGGCGGCCGGACAGACAAATTCAGCCCCAGCATTTT. The encoded protein is CARRPDRQIQPQHF.

The CDR3 loop is CATSDFTGDSTDTQYF. DNA for the CDR3: TGTGCCACCAGTGATTTCACAGGGGATAGCACAGATACGCAGTATTTT. The chain links TRBV24-1 to TRBJ2-3; the match to TRBD1 covers 7 bases. Losses at the gene ends were 1 base for V and 0 bases for J; bases not matched to a gene: 3. The germline V gene has CDR1 KGHDR and CDR2 SFDVKD. The CDR3 has 16 residues.